This TCR beta chain was found in a study of beta chain features in type 1 diabetes. General study findings and limits: There was a moderate but significant shortening of TCRB CDR3s in all four CD4+ subsets of Type 1 diabetes patients.

V shed 4 bases and J shed 3 bases, with 16 bases lying between them. Germline V gene data show CDR1 as SGHNT and CDR2 as YYREEE (reference sequence). This CDR3 has 15 amino acids. Since all of the isolated RNA was reverse transcribed, expressed TCRB transcripts were what got sequenced. TCRdb's table, derived via immunoSEQ multiplex PCR, lists solely in-frame clones and lacks some. The repertoire has about 140,000 clones, over 9.5% of them found once; the top ten carry under 1.5%. Heparinised blood was drawn once per donor, averaging around 110 mL. Comment on this clone: Its specificity is not known.

This sequence was found in a man aged 18 to 29 in good health. The sequenced sample was naive CD4+ T cells from blood. The chain uses TRBV5-4 and TRBJ2-5, with a weak D call TRBD1 (6 bases). For the CDR3, the DNA is TGTGCCAGCAGCCTGGGGGCAGCTCGAAAAGAGACCCAGTACTTC. Translated, it gives CASSLGAARKETQYF.